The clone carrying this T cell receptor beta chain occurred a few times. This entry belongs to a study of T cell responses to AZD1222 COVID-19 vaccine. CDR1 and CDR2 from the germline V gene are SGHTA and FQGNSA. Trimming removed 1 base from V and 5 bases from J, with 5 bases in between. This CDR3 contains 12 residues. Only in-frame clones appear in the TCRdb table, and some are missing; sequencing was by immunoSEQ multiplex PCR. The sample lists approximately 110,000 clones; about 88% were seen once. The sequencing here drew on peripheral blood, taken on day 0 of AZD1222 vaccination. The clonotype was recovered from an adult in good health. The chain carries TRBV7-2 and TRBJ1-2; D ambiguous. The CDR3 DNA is TGTGCCAGCAGCTTAGAAAGTTATGGCTACACCTTC. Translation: CASSLESYGYTF.